Sequencing of this TCR beta chain was carried out in a study of T-cell memory formation after mild COVID-19. Amplification by 5'RACE using constant-segment primers produced TCR alpha and TCR beta cDNA libraries that carried sample barcodes and UMIs. TCRdb called the 5' RACE reads again in MiXCR, with one record for every CDR3 protein. This sample has roughly 250,000 distinct CDR3 sequences, with 16% found just once. Trimming removed 5 bases at V and 4 bases at J, with 18 bases between. Germline CDR1 reads SGHRS; CDR2 reads YFSETQ. The CDR3 runs to 15 residues. This receptor was taken from a man between 18 and 35 years old who had mild COVID-19 (a few samples of this study predate the infection). Cell type and time point are not known. The chain carries TRBV5-1 and TRBJ1-1; D is perhaps TRBD1 (5 bases). Sequencing was carried out using PBMCs or a T cell subset sorted from them (not recorded which). CDR3 amino acids: CASSSQVSGSTEAFF. The CDR3 DNA follows: TGCGCCAGCAGTTCACAGGTTTCCGGGTCCACTGAAGCTTTCTTT. The complete variable domain, with remaining parts taken from reference TRBV5-1 and TRBJ1-1, reads KAGVTQTPRYLIKTRGQQVTLSCSPISGHRSVSWYQQTPGQGLQFLFEYFSETQRNKGNFPGRFSGRQFSNSRSEMNVSTLELGDSALYLCASSSQVSGSTEAFFGQGTRLTVV.